The rows below give T cell receptor beta chains drawn from one sample of a study of blood T cell repertoires in COVID-19. The method was immunoSEQ multiplex PCR; TCRdb's version includes in-frame clones alone and lacks a portion of them. In the table there are a few hundred thousand clones, roughly 86% of which are singletons. Sequencing was done on a sample of PBMCs or T cells enriched from blood (not recorded which). The receptor set was obtained from a woman aged 25 to 39 who had recovered from COVID-19. Both conserved end residues are part of each CDR3.

length,V,J,CDR3
18,TRBV6-2/TRBV6-3,TRBJ2-1,CASSYTGLAGGHYNEQFF
13,TRBV3-1/TRBV3-2,TRBJ1-6,CASSQERNSPLHF
13,TRBV30,TRBJ1-5,CAWGRQGYQPQHF
13,TRBV12-3/TRBV12-4,TRBJ1-5,CASSDRVHQPQHF
11,TRBV29-1,TRBJ1-1,CSVLGPTEAFF
14,TRBV28,TRBJ1-5,CASSSRQGYQPQHF
15,TRBV6-5,TRBJ2-2,CASSSPGTVLGELFF
13,TRBV5-1,TRBJ1-2,CASTRGHGYGYTF
16,TRBV9,TRBJ2-1,CASSVDVRARNNGQFF
14,TRBV19,TRBJ1-1,CASRDRGFWTEAFF
13,TRBV27,TRBJ1-1,CASKYNLNTEAFF
14,TRBV2,TRBJ1-1,CASSDGAGYTEAFF
17,TRBV5-5,TRBJ1-4,CASSLAGQSGRGEKLFF
14,TRBV7-9,TRBJ1-2,CASSLGTGFYGYTF
14,TRBV19,TRBJ1-4,CASRAWRTNEKLFF
14,TRBV27,TRBJ2-7,CASSTREHSYEQYF
13,TRBV11-2,TRBJ1-5,CASSLEQYQPQHF
15,TRBV30,TRBJ2-1,CAWTSGRAGYNEQFF
17,TRBV9,TRBJ2-4,CASSVALGRSGKNIQYF
17,TRBV7-2,TRBJ2-1,CASSLLTSGHAGDEQFF
15,TRBV13,TRBJ1-1,CASSHRTGVNTEAFF
14,TRBV5-4,TRBJ1-1,CASSPIGAYTEAFF
17,TRBV4-1,TRBJ1-4,CASSQDWDRENNEKLFF
13,TRBV9,TRBJ2-5,CASSTRRLETQYF
15,TRBV5-6,TRBJ1-1,CASSSDRTPNTEAFF
13,TRBV27,TRBJ2-7,CASSLATANEQYF
12,TRBV30,TRBJ1-1,CAWGFFGTEAFF
14,TRBV7-9,TRBJ2-7,CASSYSGGRAEQYF
12,TRBV28,TRBJ2-7,CASSGTGYEQYF
13,TRBV6-5,TRBJ2-5,CASSPGLAGTQYF
14,TRBV7-2,TRBJ2-7,CASSLGDRAFEQYF
14,TRBV27,TRBJ2-7,CASSFGGGRYEQYF
12,TRBV11-3,TRBJ2-2,CASSLRAGELFF
14,TRBV4-1,TRBJ2-3,CASSQVLGTDTQYF
15,TRBV2,TRBJ2-5,CASSGVRGGQETQYF
13,TRBV28,TRBJ1-4,CASRGTILEKLFF
14,TRBV7-8,TRBJ2-7,CASSTRTRAYEQYF
14,TRBV3-1/TRBV3-2,TRBJ1-4,CASSQITTNEKLFF
14,TRBV5-1,TRBJ2-7,CASSWAGGGDEQYF
17,TRBV28,TRBJ2-7,CASSFSVQGVYGYEQYF
13,TRBV5-4,TRBJ1-2,CASSLGQDRGYTF
14,TRBV7-9,TRBJ1-1,CASSFVQGIPEAFF
19,TRBV27,TRBJ2-2,CASSLTGTSGARNTGELFF
14,TRBV5-6,TRBJ1-2,CASSLIGRLDGYTF
14,TRBV18,TRBJ1-1,CASSPRFPNTEAFF
15,TRBV5-4,TRBJ1-2,CASSLVAGYPNGYTF
16,TRBV18,TRBJ1-4,CASSREQGTTNEKLFF